The 14 T cell receptor beta chains below were found in one sample sequenced in a study of T cell changes during pregnancy in multiple sclerosis. Assay used: immunoSEQ multiplex PCR; TCRdb lists only in-frame clones, some missing. Altogether 90,000 to 150,000 clones are present, 85% to 95% being singletons, with the ten largest covering 6.2%. The specimen was peripheral blood, collected before pregnancy. The receptor source for this set is a female donor with multiple sclerosis, enrolled in a pregnancy study.

This rearrangement joins TRBV5-6 to TRBJ2-7; a weak D match, TRBD2 (5 bases). The germline CDR1 and CDR2 sequences are SGHDT and YYEEEE. The V gene lost 6 bases and the J gene lost 0 bases, with 13 bases spanning the gap. The CDR3 length is 14 residues. CDR3 bases: TGTGCCAGCACCCATCGAACTAGCTCCTACGAGCAGTACTTC. Translated, it gives CASTHRTSSYEQYF.

V and J are TRBV7-9 and TRBJ2-3; 8 positions match TRBD2. V shed 5 bases and J 2 bases; nucleotides not matched to a gene: 9. Germline values: CDR1 SEHNR, CDR2 FQNEAQ (reference sequence). This CDR3 is 16 amino acids long. Here the CDR3 DNA reads TGTGCCAGCAGCCCCGTGGAGCGGGGGCCCACAGATACGCAGTATTTT. The encoded protein is CASSPVERGPTDTQYF.

This clone was detected once. The chain couples TRBV15 to TRBJ1-5; D uncertain. The ends were cut back, 8 bases at V and 1 base at J, with 12 bases in the middle. This CDR3 has 14 residues. Per germline, CDR1 LNHNV and CDR2 YYDKDF (reference sequence). The CDR3 DNA sequence: TGTGCCACCGGTGGACGGGGAAGCAATCAGCCCCAGCATTTT. It is translated as CATGGRGSNQPQHF. The entire variable domain, with the rest obtained from reference TRBV15 and TRBJ1-5, is as follows: DAMVIQNPRYQVTQFGKPVTLSCSQTLNHNVMYWYQQKSSQAPKLLFHYYDKDFNNEADTPDNFQSRRPNTSFCFLDIRSPGLGDTAMYLCATGGRGSNQPQHFGDGTRLSIL.

The chain joins TRBV5-1 to TRBJ1-4, with 7 bases aligning to TRBD1. V trimming: 4 bases; J trimming: 3 bases; junction bases outside the gene matches: 6. The CDR3 has 15 amino acids. Germline V CDR1 and CDR2: SGHRS, YFSETQ. CDR3 DNA: TGCGCCAGCAGCGTAGACAGGGCGTCTAATGAAAAACTGTTTTTT. This gives the protein CASSVDRASNEKLFF.

This chain links TRBV19 with TRBJ2-1, with TRBD2 matching 9 bases. Germline loops: CDR1 LNHDA, CDR2 SQIVND (reference sequence). Losses at the gene ends were 3 bases for V and 5 bases for J; bases not matched to a gene: 11. The CDR3 has 17 residues. The CDR3 here is CASSIGLARGRNNEQFF. CDR3 nucleotide sequence: TGTGCCAGTAGTATTGGACTAGCGAGGGGTAGGAACAATGAGCAGTTCTTC.

The chain combines TRBV30 with TRBJ2-7, with D possibly matching TRBD2 (7 bases). The CDR3 extends over 13 amino acids. V dropped 4 bases and J dropped 6 bases, with 16 bases sitting between them. Germline CDR1 and CDR2: GTSNPN and SVGIG (reference sequence). The CDR3 protein is CAWTWGGQGEQYF. Here the CDR3 DNA reads TGTGCCTGGACCTGGGGGGGGCAAGGCGAGCAGTACTTC.

The V call is TRBV7-9, the J call TRBJ1-1; D uncertain. Trimming shortened V by 6 bases and J by 1 base, and 12 bases separated the two germline ends. The V gene's germline CDR1 is SEHNR and CDR2 FQNEAQ (reference sequence). The CDR3 length is 14 residues. CDR3: CASRPPGKNTEAFF. The DNA of the CDR3 is TGTGCCAGCAGACCCCCGGGGAAGAACACTGAAGCTTTCTTT. The complete variable domain, with remaining parts taken from reference TRBV7-9 and TRBJ1-1, reads DTGVSQNPRHKITKRGQNVTFRCDPISEHNRLYWYRQTLGQGPEFLTYFQNEAQLEKSRLLSDRFSAERPKGSFSTLEIQRTEQGDSAMYLCASRPPGKNTEAFFGQGTRLTVV.

This chain uses TRBV5-1 with TRBJ1-1, with 7 bases fitting TRBD1. This CDR3 spans 14 amino acids. Germline assignment: CDR1 SGHRS and CDR2 YFSETQ. V was clipped by 4 bases and J by 5 bases; unmatched bases: 8. The CDR3 nucleotides read TGCGCCAGCAGCCCCGGACAGGTCAGGACTGAAGCTTTCTTT. Amino acid sequence: CASSPGQVRTEAFF.

The chain carries TRBV4-1 and TRBJ2-5; 9 nucleotides match TRBD2. The junction had 8 bases not matched to a gene; V was cut back by 0 bases and J by 6 bases. The germline gives CDR1 MGHRA, CDR2 YSYEKL. The CDR3 spans 16 residues. CDR3: CASSQDPAGGRQTQYF. CDR3 coding DNA: TGCGCCAGCAGCCAAGATCCTGCGGGGGGGCGGCAGACCCAGTACTTC.

This clone has a single count. The gene calls are TRBV11-2 and TRBJ2-2, with D perhaps matching TRBD2 (5 bases). The CDR3 has 13 amino acids. Germline V gene lookup returns CDR1 SGHAT and CDR2 FQNNGV. V gave up 11 bases and J gave up 1 base, with 11 bases separating them. The CDR3, as DNA: TGTGCCGCGGCCCGGGAGAACACCGGGGAGCTGTTTTTT. Translated: CAAARENTGELFF.

The rearrangement joins TRBV6-6 to TRBJ1-3; 8 bases align to TRBD1. The CDR3 is made up of 16 amino acids. From germline, CDR1 is MNHNY and CDR2 SVGAGI (reference sequence). The V segment lost 4 bases and the J segment 0 bases; nucleotides outside the gene matches: 5. The CDR3 DNA sequence: TGTGCCAGCAGTTGGGGACAGGCTCTCTCTGGAAACACCATATATTTT. This encodes CASSWGQALSGNTIYF.

A few counts support this clone. The V gene is TRBV28, the J gene TRBJ1-2, with D possibly matching TRBD1 (5 bases). The CDR3 totals 13 residues. V lost 7 bases to trimming and J lost 4 bases, with 13 bases between them. Germline CDR1 and CDR2: MDHEN and SYDVKM. The CDR3 nucleotides read TGTGCCAGCATAGGGGTTACGGTCTATGGCTACACCTTC. Translated: CASIGVTVYGYTF.

The chain employs TRBV29-1 and TRBJ1-2; TRBD1 aligns across 8 bases. The CDR3 sequence is 12 residues long. Germline lookup yields CDR1 SQVTM and CDR2 ANQGSEA. The junction had 2 bases not matched to a gene; V was cut back by 4 bases and J by 4 bases. The CDR3: CSVVDRVYGYTF. CDR3 DNA: TGCAGCGTTGTGGACAGGGTCTATGGCTACACCTTC. Combining the CDR3 with reference TRBV29-1 and TRBJ1-2 gives the whole variable domain SAVISQKPSRDICQRGTSLTIQCQVDSQVTMMFWYRQQPGQSLTLIATANQGSEATYESGFVIDKFPISRPNLTFSTLTVSNMSPEDSSIYLCSVVDRVYGYTFGSGTRLTVV.

The chain is built from TRBV7-9 and TRBJ1-1; 9 nucleotides match TRBD1. The CDR3 has 16 residues. Germline assignment: CDR1 SEHNR and CDR2 FQNEAQ (reference sequence). Losses at the gene ends were 1 base for V and 5 bases for J; bases not matched to a gene: 8. The CDR3 reads CASSLGVVTGGTEAFF. Here the CDR3 DNA reads TGTGCCAGCAGCTTAGGGGTCGTGACAGGGGGTACTGAAGCTTTCTTT.